This is a list of T cell receptor beta chains from one sample in a study of brain T cells in children with intractable seizures. Sequencing used immunoSEQ multiplex PCR; TCRdb keeps in-frame clones, though not all of them. The sample yields tens of thousands of clones, 90% to 95% seen once. Sample: peripheral blood, taken at surgery. All receptors come from a boy under three years old with tuberous sclerosis and intractable seizures. The CDR3 runs from the conserved cysteine through the conserved F or W. The D gene is left open where the match is weak.

v_call: TRBV7-9; d_call: NA; j_call: TRBJ1-2; cdr3_aa: CASGQPGNVNYGYTF
v_call: TRBV6-5; d_call: NA; j_call: TRBJ2-2; cdr3_aa: CASGGGGTGELFF
v_call: TRBV5-6; d_call: NA; j_call: TRBJ2-5; cdr3_aa: CASSFRQQETQYF
v_call: TRBV30; d_call: NA; j_call: TRBJ2-5; cdr3_aa: CAWSVWGSETQYF
v_call: TRBV28; d_call: NA; j_call: TRBJ1-1; cdr3_aa: CASGIENTEAFF
v_call: TRBV28; d_call: NA; j_call: TRBJ2-2; cdr3_aa: CASSLLGTHTGELFF
v_call: TRBV2; d_call: TRBD1; j_call: TRBJ1-1; cdr3_aa: CASTTGSGTEAFF
v_call: TRBV9; d_call: NA; j_call: TRBJ1-1; cdr3_aa: CASSVGGTEAFF
v_call: TRBV7-3; d_call: NA; j_call: TRBJ2-1; cdr3_aa: CASSLLGGSYNEQFF
v_call: TRBV11-3; d_call: TRBD2; j_call: TRBJ2-7; cdr3_aa: CASSLKTSGDSYEQYF
v_call: TRBV25-1; d_call: NA; j_call: TRBJ1-2; cdr3_aa: CASSESRGVSGYTF
v_call: TRBV7-8; d_call: TRBD2; j_call: TRBJ2-1; cdr3_aa: CASSLARWRESRYNEQFF
v_call: TRBV18; d_call: NA; j_call: TRBJ1-1; cdr3_aa: CASSPLQGNTEAFF
v_call: TRBV7-2; d_call: TRBD1; j_call: TRBJ2-1; cdr3_aa: CASSLSEGALLYSYNEQFF
v_call: TRBV19; d_call: NA; j_call: TRBJ2-7; cdr3_aa: CASSIRGNEQYF
v_call: TRBV5-1; d_call: NA; j_call: TRBJ2-7; cdr3_aa: CASSPHINTPYEQYF
v_call: TRBV4-2; d_call: NA; j_call: TRBJ1-2; cdr3_aa: CASSQAGERGYTF